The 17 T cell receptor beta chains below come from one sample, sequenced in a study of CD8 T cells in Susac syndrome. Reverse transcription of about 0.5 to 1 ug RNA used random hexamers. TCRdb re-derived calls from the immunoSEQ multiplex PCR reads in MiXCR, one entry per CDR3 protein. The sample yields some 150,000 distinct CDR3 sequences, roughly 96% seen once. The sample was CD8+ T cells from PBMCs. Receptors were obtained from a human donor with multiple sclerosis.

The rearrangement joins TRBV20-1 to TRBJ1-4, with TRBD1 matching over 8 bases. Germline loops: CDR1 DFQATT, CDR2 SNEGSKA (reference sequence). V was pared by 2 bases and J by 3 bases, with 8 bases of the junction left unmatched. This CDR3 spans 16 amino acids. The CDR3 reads CSARPDVRGPNEKLFF. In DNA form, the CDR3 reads TGCAGTGCTAGACCAGACGTCAGGGGGCCTAATGAAAAACTGTTTTTT.

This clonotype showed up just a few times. The CDR3 loop reads CASSLALNEQFF. DNA of the CDR3: TGTGCCAGCAGCTTAGCGTTAAATGAGCAGTTCTTC. This rearrangement joins TRBV7-9 to TRBJ2-1; D unclear. The CDR3 has 12 amino acids. Germline V gene sequence: CDR1 SEHNR, CDR2 FQNEAQ (reference sequence). With 0 bases removed from V and 7 bases from J, the gap between germline ends came to 4 bases.

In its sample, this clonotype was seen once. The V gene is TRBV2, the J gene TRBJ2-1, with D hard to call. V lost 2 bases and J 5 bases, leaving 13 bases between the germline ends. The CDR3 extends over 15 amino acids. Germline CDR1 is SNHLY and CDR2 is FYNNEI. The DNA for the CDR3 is TGTGCCAGCAGTGAAACGGTGGTAGCCCACAATGAGCAGTTCTTC. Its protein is CASSETVVAHNEQFF.

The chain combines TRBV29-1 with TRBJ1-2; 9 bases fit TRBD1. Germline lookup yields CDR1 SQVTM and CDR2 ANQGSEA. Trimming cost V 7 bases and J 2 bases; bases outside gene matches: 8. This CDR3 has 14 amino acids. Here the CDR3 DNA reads TGCAGCGGGGGACAGGGATCTTCCAACTATGGCTACACCTTC. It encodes CSGGQGSSNYGYTF.

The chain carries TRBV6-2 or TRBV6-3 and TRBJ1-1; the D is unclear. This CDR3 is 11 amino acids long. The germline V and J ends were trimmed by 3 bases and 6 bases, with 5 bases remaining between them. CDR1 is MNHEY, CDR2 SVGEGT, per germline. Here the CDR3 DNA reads TGTGCCAGCAGTTATAACGCTGAAGCTTTCTTT. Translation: CASSYNAEAFF.

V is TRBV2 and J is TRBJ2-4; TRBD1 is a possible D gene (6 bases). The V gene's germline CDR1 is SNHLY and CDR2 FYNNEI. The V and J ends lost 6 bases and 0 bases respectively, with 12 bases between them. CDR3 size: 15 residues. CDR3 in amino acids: CASREDSLAKNIQYF. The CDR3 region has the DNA TGTGCCAGCAGAGAGGACAGCCTAGCCAAAAACATTCAGTACTTC.

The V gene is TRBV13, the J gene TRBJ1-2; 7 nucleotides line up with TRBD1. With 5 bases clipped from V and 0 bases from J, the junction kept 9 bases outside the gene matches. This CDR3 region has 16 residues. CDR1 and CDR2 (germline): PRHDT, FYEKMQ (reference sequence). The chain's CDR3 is CASSLRQGESNYGYTF. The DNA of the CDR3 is TGTGCCAGCAGCCTACGACAGGGAGAGTCTAACTATGGCTACACCTTC.

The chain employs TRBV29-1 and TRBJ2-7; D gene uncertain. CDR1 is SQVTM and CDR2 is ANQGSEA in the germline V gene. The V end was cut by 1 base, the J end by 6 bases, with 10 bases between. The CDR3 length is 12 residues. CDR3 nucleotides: TGCAGCGTTGAAGTCCCGCAGGCCGAGCAGTACTTC. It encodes CSVEVPQAEQYF.

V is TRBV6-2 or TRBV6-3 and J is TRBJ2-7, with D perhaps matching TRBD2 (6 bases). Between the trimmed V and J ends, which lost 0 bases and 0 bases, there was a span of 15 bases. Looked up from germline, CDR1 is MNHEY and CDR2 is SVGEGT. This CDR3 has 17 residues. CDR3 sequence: CASSYSTEAGFSYEQYF. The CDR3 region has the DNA TGTGCCAGCAGTTACTCGACTGAGGCGGGGTTCTCCTACGAGCAGTACTTC.

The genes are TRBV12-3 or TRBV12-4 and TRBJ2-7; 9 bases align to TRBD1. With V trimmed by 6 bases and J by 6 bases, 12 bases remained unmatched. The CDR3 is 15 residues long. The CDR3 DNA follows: TGTGCCAGCAGCACCACCGGGACAGGGTTGTCCGAGCAGTACTTC. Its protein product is CASSTTGTGLSEQYF.

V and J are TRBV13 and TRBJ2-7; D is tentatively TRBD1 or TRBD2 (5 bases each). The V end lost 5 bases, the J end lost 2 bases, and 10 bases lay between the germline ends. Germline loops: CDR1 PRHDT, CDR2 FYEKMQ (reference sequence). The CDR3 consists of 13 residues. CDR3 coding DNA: TGTGCCAGCAGCCGGGACGGAGCCTACGAGCAGTACGTC. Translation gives CASSRDGAYEQYV.

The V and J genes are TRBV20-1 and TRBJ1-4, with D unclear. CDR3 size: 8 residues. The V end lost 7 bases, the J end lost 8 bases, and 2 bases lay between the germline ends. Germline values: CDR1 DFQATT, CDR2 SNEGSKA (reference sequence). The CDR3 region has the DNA TGCAGTGGAGAAAAACTGTTTTTT. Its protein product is CSGEKLFF.

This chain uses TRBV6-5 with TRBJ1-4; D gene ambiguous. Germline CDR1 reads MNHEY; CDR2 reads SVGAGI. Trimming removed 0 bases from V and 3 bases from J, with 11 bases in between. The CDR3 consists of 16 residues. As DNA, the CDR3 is TGTGCCAGCAGTTACTCGTTCGGGTTGTCTAATGAAAAACTGTTTTTT. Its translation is CASSYSFGLSNEKLFF.

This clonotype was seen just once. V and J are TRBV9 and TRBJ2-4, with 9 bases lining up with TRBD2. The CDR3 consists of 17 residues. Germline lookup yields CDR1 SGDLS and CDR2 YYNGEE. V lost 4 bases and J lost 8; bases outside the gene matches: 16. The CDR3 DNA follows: TGTGCCAGCAGCCCCGGCGTTAGCGGGGGCCCTGGGGACATTCAGTACTTC. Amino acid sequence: CASSPGVSGGPGDIQYF.

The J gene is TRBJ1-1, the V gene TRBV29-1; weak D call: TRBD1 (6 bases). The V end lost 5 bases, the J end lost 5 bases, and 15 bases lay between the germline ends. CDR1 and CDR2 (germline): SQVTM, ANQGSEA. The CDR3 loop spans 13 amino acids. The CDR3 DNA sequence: TGCAGCGTTCCACAGGGCATGGGGACTGAAGCTTTCTTT. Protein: CSVPQGMGTEAFF.

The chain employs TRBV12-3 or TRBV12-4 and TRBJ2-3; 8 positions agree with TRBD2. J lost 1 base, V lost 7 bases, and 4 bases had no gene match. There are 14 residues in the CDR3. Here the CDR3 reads CASTQAGGTDTQYF. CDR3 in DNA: TGTGCCAGCACTCAAGCGGGGGGCACAGATACGCAGTATTTT.

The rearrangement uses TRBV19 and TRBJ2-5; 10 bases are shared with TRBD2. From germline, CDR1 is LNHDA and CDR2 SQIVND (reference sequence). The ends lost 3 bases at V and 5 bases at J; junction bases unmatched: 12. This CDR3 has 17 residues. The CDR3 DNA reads TGTGCCAGTAGTATGGTTAGCGGGGGGTTCCTCCGGGAGACCCAGTACTTC. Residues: CASSMVSGGFLRETQYF.